Each of the 4 T cell receptor beta chains below was sequenced from the same sample in a study of T cells in Graves' hyperthyroidism and ophthalmopathy. Amplified TCR beta CDR3 regions came from RNA transcripts. The HTBI set primed first-round TCR CDR3 RT-PCR. TCRdb fed the multiplex PCR reads into MiXCR, producing one record per CDR3 protein. The sample records under 400,000 distinct CDR3 sequences, 15% to 18% being singletons. The sequenced sample was blood. These receptors were obtained from a woman between 18 and 29 years old with Graves' hyperthyroidism that later progressed to Graves' ophthalmopathy.

This clonotype was seen many times. This sequence joins TRBV27 and TRBJ1-5; TRBD1 matches 7 bases. Germline V gene lookup returns CDR1 MNHEY and CDR2 SMNVEV (reference sequence). After removal of 6 bases from V and 6 bases from J, the junction contained 8 bases not matched to a gene. The CDR3 consists of 14 residues. CDR3 sequence reads: CASSPTGFVQPQHF. CDR3 DNA sequence: TGTGCCAGCAGCCCGACAGGGTTCGTTCAGCCCCAGCATTTT.

There are a few counts of this clonotype. CDR3: CASSQNGQGGNTIYF. The CDR3 nucleotides read TGCGCCAGCAGCCAAAACGGACAGGGAGGAAACACCATATATTTT. The rearrangement uses TRBV5-1 and TRBJ1-3, with TRBD1 matching over 8 bases. In germline, CDR1 is SGHRS, CDR2 YFSETQ. Trimming at V came to 4 bases and at J to 4 bases, leaving 7 bases not matched to a gene. The CDR3 runs to 15 residues.

V is TRBV18 and J is TRBJ1-3, with 9 bases fitting TRBD1. The V and J ends lost 2 bases and 2 bases, in that order; junction bases with no gene match: 7. The germline CDR1 and CDR2 sequences are KGHSH and LQKENI. The CDR3 is 17 amino acids. The CDR3 region has the DNA TGTGCCAGCTCACCAACGACAGGGGGGACTCCTGGAAACACCATATATTTT. Protein sequence: CASSPTTGGTPGNTIYF.

This clonotype showed up many times. The V gene is TRBV30, the J gene TRBJ1-1, with D tentatively TRBD1 (6 bases). The V gene lost 2 bases and the J gene lost 5 bases, with 12 bases spanning the gap. Per germline, CDR1 GTSNPN and CDR2 SVGIG (reference sequence). CDR3 size: 13 residues. The CDR3 sequence is CAWSLGALTEAFF. In DNA, the CDR3 is TGTGCCTGGAGTCTGGGGGCGCTGACTGAAGCTTTCTTT.